This note documents a single T cell receptor beta chain sequence. Its antigen is not identified. This may be a read error, as it is one base from a much larger clone. This CDR3 has 15 amino acids. From germline, CDR1 is SGHVS and CDR2 FQNEAQ. These data come from a study of T cell repertoires in cytomegalovirus infection. The wider study: Public TCR beta signatures were indicative of both CMV infection and a matching HLA type.

TCRdb reprocessed the reads with MiXCR, giving one entry per CDR3 protein. Of 350,000 to 500,000 distinct CDR3 sequences listed, around 32% are singletons. Study results and limitations: The ex vivo response was dominated by HLA-C-restricted CMV-specific TCR beta clonotypes. Accumulated public TCR beta family frequency recognized individuals carrying CMV together with the relevant HLA.

Sequencing input: PBMCs. The chain recombines TRBV7-8 with TRBJ1-1, with D hard to call. This clonotype originated in a human donor in good health (CMV status not recorded). Some clones in this sample may be carry-over from other donors' samples. The CDR3 is CASSVAQAQNTEAFF. The CDR3 DNA reads as TGTGCCAGCAGCGTAGCACAAGCTCAGAACACTGAAGCTTTCTTT.